Listed below are T cell receptor beta chains from one sample, sequenced in a study of brain T cells in children with intractable seizures. Profiled with immunoSEQ multiplex PCR; TCRdb holds only in-frame clones, not every one. The data show about 320,000 clones, with 85% to 95% seen just once and approximately 5% held by the top ten. The sample in question was peripheral blood, obtained 5 to 6 months after surgery. These receptors were obtained from a boy in the first two years of life with tuberous sclerosis and intractable seizures. Each CDR3 is given with its conserved first and last residue. A D gene is named only where the DNA matches it firmly. Only some rows state a clone size, as once, few, many or a class for expanded clones.

j_gene: TRBJ1-2; abundance: .; v_gene: TRBV3-1/TRBV3-2; d_gene: TRBD1; CDR3aa: CASSQGGTGTPYGYTF; CDR3nt: TGTGCCAGCAGCCAAGGGGGGACAGGGACCCCCTATGGCTACACCTTC
j_gene: TRBJ2-5; abundance: .; v_gene: TRBV11-2; d_gene: TRBD2; CDR3aa: CASSFSGAQETQYF; CDR3nt: TGTGCCAGCAGCTTTAGCGGGGCCCAAGAGACCCAGTACTTC
j_gene: TRBJ2-3; abundance: .; v_gene: TRBV4-1; d_gene: .; CDR3aa: CASSQDWEGSGSTDTQYF; CDR3nt: TGCGCCAGCAGCCAAGACTGGGAAGGCAGCGGGAGCACAGATACGCAGTATTTT
j_gene: TRBJ2-7; abundance: once; v_gene: TRBV27; d_gene: TRBD1; CDR3aa: CASSPNRDSHEQYF; CDR3nt: TGTGCCAGCAGTCCCAACCGGGACAGCCACGAGCAGTACTTC
j_gene: TRBJ2-1; abundance: once; v_gene: TRBV18; d_gene: TRBD2; CDR3aa: CASSPTEVAGVNSNEQFF; CDR3nt: TGTGCCAGCTCACCAACCGAGGTAGCGGGAGTTAATAGCAATGAGCAGTTCTTC
j_gene: TRBJ2-1; abundance: .; v_gene: TRBV7-3; d_gene: TRBD2; CDR3aa: CASSWAGGTSGANEQFF; CDR3nt: TGTGCCAGCAGCTGGGCAGGGGGGACTAGCGGCGCCAATGAGCAGTTCTTC
j_gene: TRBJ2-7; abundance: .; v_gene: TRBV15; d_gene: .; CDR3aa: CATSRDMGYEQYF; CDR3nt: TGTGCCACCAGCAGAGATATGGGGTACGAGCAGTACTTC
j_gene: TRBJ1-5; abundance: .; v_gene: TRBV24-1; d_gene: .; CDR3aa: CATSGEEGGLRGNQPQHF; CDR3nt: TGTGCCACCAGTGGTGAAGAGGGGGGGCTACGGGGCAATCAGCCCCAGCATTTT
j_gene: TRBJ2-7; abundance: .; v_gene: TRBV6-5; d_gene: .; CDR3aa: CASSYLAGTPYEQYF; CDR3nt: TGTGCCAGCAGTTACTTGGCCGGGACCCCCTACGAGCAGTACTTC
j_gene: TRBJ2-1; abundance: .; v_gene: TRBV30; d_gene: .; CDR3aa: CAWSVEGRGAYNEQFF; CDR3nt: TGTGCCTGGAGTGTAGAGGGCAGGGGTGCCTACAATGAGCAGTTCTTC
j_gene: TRBJ2-7; abundance: .; v_gene: TRBV5-3; d_gene: .; CDR3aa: CARSSGWGNEQYF; CDR3nt: TGTGCCAGAAGCTCGGGTTGGGGAAACGAGCAGTACTTC
j_gene: TRBJ2-2; abundance: .; v_gene: TRBV10-1; d_gene: TRBD2; CDR3aa: CASSESASGSTGELFF; CDR3nt: TGCGCCAGCAGTGAGTCGGCTAGCGGGAGCACCGGGGAGCTGTTTTTT
j_gene: TRBJ1-5; abundance: .; v_gene: TRBV6-6; d_gene: .; CDR3aa: CASSDNQPQHF; CDR3nt: TGTGCCAGCAGTGACAATCAGCCCCAGCATTTT
j_gene: TRBJ1-2; abundance: .; v_gene: TRBV12-3/TRBV12-4; d_gene: .; CDR3aa: CASSIQAGYGYTF; CDR3nt: TGTGCCAGCAGTATCCAAGCGGGCTATGGCTACACCTTC
j_gene: TRBJ1-2; abundance: once; v_gene: TRBV11-2; d_gene: .; CDR3aa: CASSSPRGNNYGYTF; CDR3nt: TGTGCCAGCAGCTCCCCAAGGGGGAACAACTATGGCTACACCTTC
j_gene: TRBJ2-3; abundance: .; v_gene: TRBV19; d_gene: TRBD2; CDR3aa: CASSSSSGRSDTQYF; CDR3nt: TGTGCCAGTAGTAGCTCTAGCGGGAGATCCGATACGCAGTATTTT
j_gene: TRBJ2-7; abundance: .; v_gene: TRBV9; d_gene: .; CDR3aa: CASSVVGGVGEQYF; CDR3nt: TGTGCCAGCAGCGTAGTTGGTGGGGTAGGCGAGCAGTACTTC
j_gene: TRBJ1-1; abundance: .; v_gene: TRBV30; d_gene: TRBD1; CDR3aa: CAWSVYIQGRITPLTEAFF; CDR3nt: TGTGCCTGGAGTGTCTACATACAGGGGAGGATCACACCACTCACTGAAGCTTTCTTT
j_gene: TRBJ2-2; abundance: .; v_gene: TRBV24-1; d_gene: .; CDR3aa: CATSDSKEAYTGELFF; CDR3nt: TGTGCCACCAGTGATTCAAAGGAGGCCTACACCGGGGAGCTGTTTTTT
j_gene: TRBJ1-1; abundance: .; v_gene: TRBV7-9; d_gene: TRBD1; CDR3aa: CASSLMGTGGTEAFF; CDR3nt: TGTGCCAGCAGCTTAATGGGGACAGGAGGGACTGAAGCTTTCTTT
j_gene: TRBJ2-5; abundance: .; v_gene: TRBV3-1/TRBV3-2; d_gene: .; CDR3aa: CASSQEEGAQYF; CDR3nt: TGTGCCAGCAGCCAAGAGGAGGGGGCCCAGTACTTC
j_gene: TRBJ2-7; abundance: .; v_gene: TRBV4-1; d_gene: .; CDR3aa: CASSHTLTAWEQYF; CDR3nt: TGCGCCAGCAGCCATACCTTAACCGCTTGGGAGCAGTACTTC
j_gene: TRBJ1-2; abundance: .; v_gene: TRBV10-3; d_gene: .; CDR3aa: CAITEFIEGNNGYTF; CDR3nt: TGTGCCATCACCGAATTTATAGAGGGGAACAATGGCTACACCTTC
j_gene: TRBJ2-7; abundance: once; v_gene: TRBV5-1; d_gene: TRBD1; CDR3aa: CASSTGDYEQYF; CDR3nt: TGCGCCAGCAGTACAGGGGATTACGAGCAGTACTTC
j_gene: TRBJ2-3; abundance: .; v_gene: TRBV7-9; d_gene: TRBD1; CDR3aa: CASSAPSGTGVTDTQYF; CDR3nt: TGTGCCAGCAGCGCACCCTCCGGGACAGGGGTCACAGATACGCAGTATTTT
j_gene: TRBJ2-7; abundance: .; v_gene: TRBV5-5; d_gene: .; CDR3aa: CASSLSLANDEQYF; CDR3nt: TGTGCCAGCAGCTTGAGTCTAGCAAACGACGAGCAGTACTTC
j_gene: TRBJ1-2; abundance: .; v_gene: TRBV30; d_gene: TRBD1; CDR3aa: CAWSITPGGDYGYTF; CDR3nt: TGTGCCTGGAGTATTACCCCAGGGGGCGACTATGGCTACACCTTC
j_gene: TRBJ1-5; abundance: .; v_gene: TRBV19; d_gene: .; CDR3aa: CARHRVWNSNQPQHF; CDR3nt: TGTGCCAGACACAGGGTTTGGAATAGCAATCAGCCCCAGCATTTT
j_gene: TRBJ2-7; abundance: .; v_gene: TRBV12-3/TRBV12-4; d_gene: .; CDR3aa: CASSSTDSYEQYF; CDR3nt: TGTGCCAGCAGTTCCACGGACAGCTACGAGCAGTACTTC
j_gene: TRBJ1-1; abundance: .; v_gene: TRBV24-1; d_gene: .; CDR3aa: CATSEGNTEAFF; CDR3nt: TGTGCCACCAGTGAGGGTAATACTGAAGCTTTCTTT
j_gene: TRBJ2-3; abundance: once; v_gene: TRBV7-8; d_gene: TRBD2; CDR3aa: CASSSGTSPDTQYF; CDR3nt: TGTGCCAGCAGCTCCGGGACTAGCCCAGATACGCAGTATTTT
j_gene: TRBJ2-1; abundance: once; v_gene: TRBV5-6; d_gene: .; CDR3aa: CASSFSRAVEFF; CDR3nt: TGTGCCAGCAGCTTTTCCAGGGCGGTCGAGTTCTTC
j_gene: TRBJ1-2; abundance: .; v_gene: TRBV9; d_gene: .; CDR3aa: CASNLGGRNYGYTF; CDR3nt: TGTGCCAGCAATCTCGGGGGCCGGAACTATGGCTACACCTTC
j_gene: TRBJ2-7; abundance: .; v_gene: TRBV19; d_gene: TRBD2; CDR3aa: CASSITLAGAYEQYF; CDR3nt: TGTGCCAGTAGTATAACTCTTGCGGGAGCCTACGAGCAGTACTTC
j_gene: TRBJ2-1; abundance: .; v_gene: TRBV29-1; d_gene: TRBD2; CDR3aa: CSVARGDGYNEQFF; CDR3nt: TGCAGCGTCGCCCGGGGGGACGGATACAATGAGCAGTTCTTC
j_gene: TRBJ2-1; abundance: .; v_gene: TRBV4-1; d_gene: .; CDR3aa: CASSQADWDSPINEQFF; CDR3nt: TGCGCCAGCAGCCAAGCGGACTGGGACTCTCCGATCAATGAGCAGTTCTTC
j_gene: TRBJ2-2; abundance: .; v_gene: TRBV4-1; d_gene: TRBD2; CDR3aa: CASSQGRTSEGELFF; CDR3nt: TGCGCCAGCAGCCAAGGGCGGACTAGCGAGGGGGAGCTGTTTTTT
j_gene: TRBJ1-1; abundance: .; v_gene: TRBV7-9; d_gene: .; CDR3aa: CASSFPQGTGSEAFF; CDR3nt: TGTGCCAGCAGCTTTCCTCAGGGTACTGGGTCTGAAGCTTTCTTT
j_gene: TRBJ2-3; abundance: .; v_gene: TRBV7-3; d_gene: .; CDR3aa: CASSSPGDTDTQYF; CDR3nt: TGTGCCAGCAGCTCCCCGGGGGATACAGATACGCAGTATTTT
j_gene: TRBJ1-3; abundance: .; v_gene: TRBV2; d_gene: .; CDR3aa: CASIRSSGNTIYF; CDR3nt: TGTGCCAGCATTCGGAGCTCTGGAAACACCATATATTTT
j_gene: TRBJ2-3; abundance: .; v_gene: TRBV27; d_gene: .; CDR3aa: CASSLLPASTDTQYF; CDR3nt: TGTGCCAGCAGTTTACTGCCGGCTAGCACAGATACGCAGTATTTT
j_gene: TRBJ2-7; abundance: .; v_gene: TRBV29-1; d_gene: .; CDR3aa: CSVVLTSYEQYF; CDR3nt: TGCAGCGTTGTTCTTACATCCTACGAGCAGTACTTC
j_gene: TRBJ1-1; abundance: few; v_gene: TRBV2; d_gene: .; CDR3aa: CASHFRGEGYTEAFF; CDR3nt: TGTGCCAGCCATTTTCGGGGGGAGGGATACACTGAAGCTTTCTTT
j_gene: TRBJ2-1; abundance: .; v_gene: TRBV3-1/TRBV3-2; d_gene: TRBD1; CDR3aa: CASSQSGTVEQFF; CDR3nt: TGTGCCAGCAGCCAATCCGGGACAGTTGAGCAGTTCTTC
j_gene: TRBJ2-3; abundance: .; v_gene: TRBV5-6; d_gene: .; CDR3aa: CASSLGGGAGDTDTQYF; CDR3nt: TGTGCCAGCAGCTTGGGCGGGGGCGCTGGGGACACAGATACGCAGTATTTT
j_gene: TRBJ1-6; abundance: .; v_gene: TRBV2; d_gene: .; CDR3aa: CASLGLSGRSSYNSPLHF; CDR3nt: TGTGCCAGCTTGGGCCTTAGTGGCAGAAGCTCCTATAATTCACCCCTCCACTTT
j_gene: TRBJ2-7; abundance: .; v_gene: TRBV2; d_gene: .; CDR3aa: CASSEGAGDSYEQYF; CDR3nt: TGTGCCAGCAGTGAAGGGGCAGGGGACTCCTACGAGCAGTACTTC
j_gene: TRBJ1-1; abundance: .; v_gene: TRBV24-1; d_gene: .; CDR3aa: CALNRDMNTEAFF; CDR3nt: TGTGCCCTAAACAGGGATATGAACACTGAAGCTTTCTTT
j_gene: TRBJ1-1; abundance: medium-sized; v_gene: TRBV28; d_gene: TRBD1; CDR3aa: CASSPPGTGANTEAFF; CDR3nt: TGTGCCAGCAGCCCTCCCGGGACAGGGGCGAACACTGAAGCTTTCTTT
j_gene: TRBJ1-2; abundance: .; v_gene: TRBV7-2; d_gene: .; CDR3aa: CAKPGHDYGYTF; CDR3nt: TGTGCCAAACCGGGACACGACTATGGCTACACCTTC
j_gene: TRBJ1-2; abundance: .; v_gene: TRBV4-2; d_gene: .; CDR3aa: CASSQDPRQGGYTF; CDR3nt: TGTGCCAGCAGCCAAGACCCCAGGCAGGGTGGCTACACCTTC